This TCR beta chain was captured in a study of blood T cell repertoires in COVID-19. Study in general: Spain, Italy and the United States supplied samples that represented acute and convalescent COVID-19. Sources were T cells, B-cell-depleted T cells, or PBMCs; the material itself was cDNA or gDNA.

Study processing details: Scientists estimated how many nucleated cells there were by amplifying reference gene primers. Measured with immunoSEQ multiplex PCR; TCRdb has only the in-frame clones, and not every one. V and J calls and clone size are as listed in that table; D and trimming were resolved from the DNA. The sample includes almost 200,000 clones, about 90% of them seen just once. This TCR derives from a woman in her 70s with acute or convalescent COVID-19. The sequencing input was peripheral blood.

This chain's CDR3 is CASSLGRGQPSNQPQHF. CDR3 nucleotide sequence: TGTGCCAGTAGTCTGGGGCGCGGACAGCCTAGCAATCAGCCCCAGCATTTT. This rearrangement joins TRBV19 to TRBJ1-5; a weak D match, TRBD1 (6 bases). The germline V gene encodes CDR1 LNHDA and CDR2 SQIVND (reference sequence). The ends were cut back, 5 bases at V and 0 bases at J, with 17 bases in the middle. The CDR3 loop spans 17 amino acids.